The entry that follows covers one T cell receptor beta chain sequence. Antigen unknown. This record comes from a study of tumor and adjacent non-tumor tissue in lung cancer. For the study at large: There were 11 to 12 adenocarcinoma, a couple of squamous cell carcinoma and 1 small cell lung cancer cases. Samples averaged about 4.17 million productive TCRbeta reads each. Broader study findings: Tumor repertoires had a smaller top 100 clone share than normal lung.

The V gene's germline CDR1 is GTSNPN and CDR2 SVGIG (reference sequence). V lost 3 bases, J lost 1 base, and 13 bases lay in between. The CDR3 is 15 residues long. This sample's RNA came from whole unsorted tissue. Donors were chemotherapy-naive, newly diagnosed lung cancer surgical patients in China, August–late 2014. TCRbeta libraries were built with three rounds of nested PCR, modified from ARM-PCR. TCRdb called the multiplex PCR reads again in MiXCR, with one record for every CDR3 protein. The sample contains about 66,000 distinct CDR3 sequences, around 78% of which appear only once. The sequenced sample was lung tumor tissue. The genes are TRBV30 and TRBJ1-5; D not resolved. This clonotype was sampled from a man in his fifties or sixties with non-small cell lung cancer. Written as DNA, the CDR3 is TGTGCCTGGAGCCAGATGGCCGAGAGCAATCAGCCCCAGCATTTT. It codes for CAWSQMAESNQPQHF.